The 15 T cell receptor beta chains presented below share a single source sample, sequenced in a study of Graves' ophthalmopathy and Graves' hyperthyroidism. From RNA, the CDR3 regions of TCR beta chains were amplified and sequenced. The first-round RT-PCR employed HTBI primers together with the Qiagen OneStep RT-PCR kit. A multiplex PCR was then performed as the second round. In TCRdb, the multiplex PCR reads were re-called with MiXCR into one record per CDR3 protein. The sample records 170,000 or so distinct CDR3 sequences, 30% to 45% being singletons. Material: peripheral blood. These TCRs come from a woman aged 40 to 49 with Graves' ophthalmopathy.

This clonotype appeared many times. This chain links TRBV2 with TRBJ1-1; unclear D gene. Germline V gene lookup returns CDR1 SNHLY and CDR2 FYNNEI. V lost 3 bases, J lost 3 bases, and 8 bases lay in between. This CDR3 region has 13 residues. The CDR3 sequence is CASSEENYTEAFF. The CDR3 DNA follows: TGTGCCAGCAGTGAGGAGAACTACACTGAAGCTTTCTTT.

This clonotype was observed many times. The V and J genes are TRBV11-1 and TRBJ2-4, with D possibly being TRBD2 (6 bases). V lost 7 bases, J lost 8 bases, and 18 bases lay in between. CDR3 size: 14 residues. The germline V gene encodes CDR1 SGHAT and CDR2 FQDESV (reference sequence). The DNA for the CDR3 is TGTGCCAGCATCGGAGGGACTTCCCGGCACATTCAGTACTTC. This sequence encodes CASIGGTSRHIQYF.

Many counts were recorded for this clonotype. The V and J genes are TRBV20-1 and TRBJ2-5, with TRBD1 as a possible D gene (7 bases). V lost 6 bases and J lost 5, with 16 bases in between. Germline loops: CDR1 DFQATT, CDR2 SNEGSKA (reference sequence). The CDR3 is 13 amino acids. The CDR3 coding sequence is TGCAGTGCCCAGTCAGGGGGGAAGGAGACCCAGTACTTC. This translates into CSAQSGGKETQYF.

The chain is built from TRBV28 and TRBJ1-1; 7 bases align to TRBD1. This CDR3 is 12 amino acids long. The V segment lost 10 bases and the J segment 6 bases; nucleotides outside the gene matches: 8. Germline assignment: CDR1 MDHEN and CDR2 SYDVKM. The CDR3 DNA is TGTGCCATCTCCGACAGGGAAGCTGAAGCTTTCTTT. Amino acids: CAISDREAEAFF.

This clonotype has only a few counts. The rearrangement links TRBV6-1 to TRBJ1-2; a possible D gene is TRBD1 (6 bases). CDR1 is MNHNS, CDR2 SASEGT, per germline. The CDR3 runs to 15 residues. Deletions cut 0 bases from V and 6 bases from J, with 14 bases between. CDR3 sequence (DNA): TGTGCCAGCAGTGAAGCCCCGGGGGCGAGAGATGGCTACACCTTC. As protein: CASSEAPGARDGYTF.

This clonotype has ten or more counts. The chain uses TRBV2 and TRBJ2-5, with TRBD2 as a possible D gene (6 bases). CDR1 is SNHLY and CDR2 is FYNNEI in the germline V gene. With 6 bases removed from V and 5 bases from J, the gap between germline ends came to 16 bases. This CDR3 is 14 amino acids long. CDR3 region: CASRTSRSAETQYF. In DNA, the CDR3 is TGTGCCAGCAGGACTAGTCGGTCAGCGGAGACCCAGTACTTC.

This rearrangement joins TRBV28 to TRBJ2-5; 9 bases map to TRBD1. The CDR3 covers 15 residues. Germline V lookup: CDR1 MDHEN, CDR2 SYDVKM. V dropped 5 bases and J dropped 3; count of bases not matched to a gene: 7. The CDR3 reads CASSTRDREEETQYF. In DNA, the CDR3 is TGTGCCAGCAGTACTAGGGACAGGGAGGAAGAGACCCAGTACTTC.

V gene TRBV27 combines with J gene TRBJ2-7; maybe TRBD1 (5 bases). Trimming removed 2 bases at V and 2 bases at J, with 13 bases between. The V gene's germline CDR1 is MNHEY and CDR2 SMNVEV (reference sequence). The CDR3 runs to 15 residues. CDR3 amino acids: CASSLGAADAYEQYF. The CDR3 DNA is TGTGCCAGCAGTTTAGGGGCAGCCGACGCCTACGAGCAGTACTTC.

This clonotype was picked up many times. The chain combines TRBV28 with TRBJ2-7, with D perhaps matching TRBD2 (5 bases). Germline V lookup: CDR1 MDHEN, CDR2 SYDVKM. Trimming removed 4 bases from V and 4 bases from J, with 17 bases in between. The CDR3 covers 15 residues. The DNA for the CDR3 is TGTGCCAGCAGTTCCGGACCCGAGGGCCAATACGAGCAGTACTTC. Its translation is CASSSGPEGQYEQYF.

This clonotype was seen many times. The rearrangement joins TRBV5-1 to TRBJ1-1, with unresolved D. From germline, CDR1 is SGHRS and CDR2 YFSETQ. The CDR3 runs to 13 residues. V shed 4 bases and J shed 1 base, with 8 bases lying between them. The CDR3 sequence is CASSIQQNTEAFF. The CDR3 DNA reads TGCGCCAGCAGCATTCAGCAGAACACTGAAGCTTTCTTT.

A few counts support this clonotype. V and J are TRBV28 and TRBJ2-7, with D possibly matching TRBD1 (6 bases). Trimming cost V 6 bases and J 9 bases, with 15 bases left between them. Per germline, CDR1 MDHEN and CDR2 SYDVKM. The CDR3 is 12 residues long. The CDR3 nucleotides are TGTGCCAGCAGGGCGAGCAGGGGTGCGCAGTACTTC. This codes for CASRASRGAQYF.

CDR3 sequence reads: CASSYEAGRQTEAFF. CDR3 in DNA: TGTGCCAGCAGCTATGAAGCAGGGAGGCAAACTGAAGCTTTCTTT. The J gene is TRBJ1-1, the V gene TRBV7-2; maybe TRBD1 (5 bases). Per the germline V gene, CDR1 is SGHTA and CDR2 is FQGNSA. Deletions cut 4 bases from V and 5 bases from J, with 17 bases between. The CDR3 sequence is 15 residues long. The whole variable domain, filled in from reference TRBV7-2 and TRBJ1-1, reads GAGVSQSPSNKVTEKGKDVELRCDPISGHTALYWYRQSLGQGLEFLIYFQGNSAPDKSGLPSDRFSAERTGGSVSTLTIQRTQQEDSAVYLCASSYEAGRQTEAFFGQGTRLTVV.

V and J are TRBV4-1 and TRBJ2-7; 13 bases align to TRBD2. The CDR3 contains 19 residues. V gave up 2 bases and J gave up 4 bases; unmatched junction bases: 14. Germline V gene data show CDR1 as MGHRA and CDR2 as YSYEKL. CDR3 residues: CASSQQLAGGPLWDYEQYF. DNA for the CDR3: TGCGCCAGCAGCCAACAACTAGCGGGAGGGCCTTTATGGGATTACGAGCAGTACTTC.

The V call is TRBV6-1, the J call TRBJ1-1; D remains unclear. With 8 bases removed from V and 1 base from J, the gap between germline ends came to 11 bases. The germline gives CDR1 MNHNS, CDR2 SASEGT. This CDR3 is 13 amino acids long. CDR3 sequence (DNA): TGTGCCAGCTGGGCGGCGGAGAACACTGAAGCTTTCTTT. The encoded protein is CASWAAENTEAFF.

This clonotype occurred many times. One junction end disagrees with the germline gene, perhaps due to a read error. The V and J genes are TRBV3-1 and TRBJ2-5; 9 nucleotides match TRBD2. The length of the CDR3 is 17 residues. CDR1 is LGHDT, CDR2 YNNKEL, per germline (reference sequence). Here the CDR3 DNA reads TGTGCCAGCAACCAAGATCCGAGCGGGGGGATTCAAGGGACCCAGTACTTC. It encodes CASNQDPSGGIQGTQYF.